This TCR beta chain is drawn from a study of T cell responses to AZD1222 COVID-19 vaccine. CDR1 and CDR2 (germline): LNHDA, SQIVND (reference sequence). The trim removed 4 bases at V and 0 bases at J, leaving 10 bases unmatched. The CDR3 consists of 17 residues. Assay used: immunoSEQ multiplex PCR; TCRdb lists only in-frame clones, some missing. The table shows about 100,000 clones, with 85% to 95% occurring only once. Points from the study as a whole: Seropositive AZD1222 recipients at baseline numbered only five or six. The breadth and depth of Spike-specific TCRs increased once two AZD1222 doses had been given. A mostly white British donor set with more females was recruited, and clonal diversity was possibly underestimated.

Regarding this clone: What it recognizes is unknown.

V gene TRBV19 combines with J gene TRBJ1-2; TRBD1 agrees at 8 bases. The TCR was taken from an adult in good health. The sequencing used peripheral blood, collected on day 0 of AZD1222 vaccination. In DNA, the CDR3 is TGTGCCAGTAGTAGTCGGACAGGGATCAAAGCTAACTATGGCTACACCTTC. Amino acids: CASSSRTGIKANYGYTF.